What follows describes a single T cell receptor (beta chain). The CDR3 loop spans 14 amino acids. V dropped 4 bases and J dropped 2; count of bases not matched to a gene: 5. In germline, CDR1 is MNHNY, CDR2 SVGAGI (reference sequence). The primer mix had 60 Vbeta and 13 Jbeta primers. Assay: immunoSEQ multiplex PCR; the TCRdb copy retains only in-frame clones and omits some. This table has about 140,000 clones, around 81% appearing once. These data are taken from a study of cytomegalovirus exposure and HLA in healthy donors. Overall study context: From about 179 million T cells, an earlier analysis saw roughly 120 million unique TCR beta sequences.

The sample taken for sequencing was PBMCs. This chain connects TRBV6-6 to TRBJ2-7, with 7 bases lining up with TRBD1. The clonotype comes from a middle-aged man in good health and CMV-seropositive. In nucleotides, the CDR3 is TGTGCCAGCAGTTCAGACAGGGCCGCCTACGAGCAGTACTTC. It specifies CASSSDRAAYEQYF.